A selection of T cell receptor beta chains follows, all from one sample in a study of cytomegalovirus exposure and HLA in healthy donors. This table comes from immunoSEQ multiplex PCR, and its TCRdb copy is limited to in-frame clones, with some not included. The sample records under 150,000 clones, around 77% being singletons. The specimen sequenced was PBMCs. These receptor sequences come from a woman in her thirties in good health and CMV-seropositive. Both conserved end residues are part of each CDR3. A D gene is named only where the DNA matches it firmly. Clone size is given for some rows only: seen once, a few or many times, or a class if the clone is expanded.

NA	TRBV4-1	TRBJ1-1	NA	TGCGCCAGCAGCCTAAACTACGGACAGATGAACACTGAAGCTTTCTTT	CASSLNYGQMNTEAFF
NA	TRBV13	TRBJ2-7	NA	TGTGCCAGCAGCCCCCGACTGGCCCGCTACGAGCAGTACTTC	CASSPRLARYEQYF
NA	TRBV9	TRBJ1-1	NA	TGTGCCAGCAGCGAGGGGATGGGGGCTGGAGAAACTGAAGCTTTCTTT	CASSEGMGAGETEAFF
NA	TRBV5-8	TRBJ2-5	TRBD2	TGTGCCAGCAGCTACTGGACTAGCGGGAGAGAGACCCAGTACTTC	CASSYWTSGRETQYF
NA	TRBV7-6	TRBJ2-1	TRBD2	TGTGCCAGCAGCAATGGACTAGTCAATGAGCAGTTCTTC	CASSNGLVNEQFF
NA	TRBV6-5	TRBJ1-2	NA	TGTGCCAGCAGTTACGGGCAAAACGCTGGCTATGGCTACACCTTC	CASSYGQNAGYGYTF
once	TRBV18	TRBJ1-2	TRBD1	TGTGCCAGCTCACCGTCGGGACAGGGGTTTGGCTACACCTTC	CASSPSGQGFGYTF
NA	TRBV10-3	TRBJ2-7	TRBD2	TGTGCCATCCGACTAGCGGGGACTTACGAGCAGTACTTC	CAIRLAGTYEQYF
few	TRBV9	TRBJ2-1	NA	TGTGCCAGCAGCGTAGGGGGGGACGGAACCTACAATGAGCAGTTCTTC	CASSVGGDGTYNEQFF
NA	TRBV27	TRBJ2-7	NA	TGTGCCAGCAGTTTATTTACGGGGGAGCAGTACTTC	CASSLFTGEQYF
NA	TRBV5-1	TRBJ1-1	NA	TGCGCCAGCAGCTTTACAGCGAACACTGAAGCTTTCTTT	CASSFTANTEAFF
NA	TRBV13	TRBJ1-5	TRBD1	TGTGCCAGCAGCTCCACAGGGGAAGGCAATCAGCCCCAGCATTTT	CASSSTGEGNQPQHF
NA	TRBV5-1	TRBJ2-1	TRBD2	TGCGCCAGCAGCTTGGCTGGCGGGGGGGCCTACAATGAGCAGTTCTTC	CASSLAGGGAYNEQFF
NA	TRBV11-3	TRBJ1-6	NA	TGTGCCAGCAGCTCCGTGGGGCAGTCACTCTATAATTCACCCCTCCACTTT	CASSSVGQSLYNSPLHF
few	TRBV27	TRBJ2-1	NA	TGTGCCAGCAGCAAACAGGGTGATTTACACAATGAGCAGTTCTTC	CASSKQGDLHNEQFF
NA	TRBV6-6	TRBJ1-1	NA	TGTGCCAGCAGTTATACGGGGACAGAAGCTTTCTTT	CASSYTGTEAFF
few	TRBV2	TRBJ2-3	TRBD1	TGTGCCAGCCCCCCCGGACAGGGGGGGGATACGCAGTATTTT	CASPPGQGGDTQYF
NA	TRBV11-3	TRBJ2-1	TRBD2	TGTGCCAGCAGCCCGCGGGAGGGCGTGAGCTCCTACAATGAGCAGTTCTTC	CASSPREGVSSYNEQFF
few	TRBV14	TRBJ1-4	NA	TGTGCCAGCAGCCTCAGGGGTTGGTACAATGAAAAACTGTTTTTT	CASSLRGWYNEKLFF
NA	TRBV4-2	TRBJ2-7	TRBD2	TGTGCCAGCAGCCAAATGACTAGCGGTACCTACGAGCAGTACTTC	CASSQMTSGTYEQYF
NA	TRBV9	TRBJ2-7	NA	TGTGCCAGCAGCGTAGAGCCAAACTCCTACGAGCAGTACTTC	CASSVEPNSYEQYF
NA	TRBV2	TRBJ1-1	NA	TGTGCCAGCAGTGACAGGGTCACTGAAGCTTTCTTT	CASSDRVTEAFF
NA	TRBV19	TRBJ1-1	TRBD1	TGTGCCAGTAGTATAAGGAGCAGGACAGGGGCAGCCACTGAAGCTTTCTTT	CASSIRSRTGAATEAFF
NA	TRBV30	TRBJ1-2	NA	TGTGCCTGGAGTGTGCTAGAGGGAGGGGGCTATGGCTACACCTTC	CAWSVLEGGGYGYTF
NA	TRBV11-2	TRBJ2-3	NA	TGTGCCAGCAGCCGGAGCGGAGACACAGATACGCAGTATTTT	CASSRSGDTDTQYF
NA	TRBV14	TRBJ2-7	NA	TGTGCCAGCAGCCAAGATCTCAGGGGAATGGAGGAGCAGTACTTC	CASSQDLRGMEEQYF
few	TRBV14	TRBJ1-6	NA	TGTGCCAGCAGCCAAGATCGACTCCCACCCCTCCACTTT	CASSQDRLPPLHF
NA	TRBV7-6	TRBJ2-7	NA	TGTGCCAGCAGCTTAGAGATGAGAAGGACGGCGGGCCGTGGGCCCGAGCAGTACTTC	CASSLEMRRTAGRGPEQYF
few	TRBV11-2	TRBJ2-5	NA	TGTGCCAGCAGACAAGCACAGCACCAAGAGACCCAGTACTTC	CASRQAQHQETQYF
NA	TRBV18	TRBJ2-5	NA	TGTGCCAGCTCATGGACAGCCCAAGAGACCCAGTACTTC	CASSWTAQETQYF
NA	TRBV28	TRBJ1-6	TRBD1	TGTGCCAGCAGTCTCGGATGGGGGACAGGGAGTAATTCACCCCTCCACTTT	CASSLGWGTGSNSPLHF
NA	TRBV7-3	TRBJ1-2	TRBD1	TGTGCCAGCAGTTCAACAGGGGCCGGAGTCTCGGGCTACACCTTC	CASSSTGAGVSGYTF
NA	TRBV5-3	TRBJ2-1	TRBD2	TGTGCCAGAAGCCAGGAGAGCGGGAGAGCCTACAATGAGCAGTTCTTC	CARSQESGRAYNEQFF